This TCR beta chain was captured by sequencing in a study of T cells in Graves' hyperthyroidism and ophthalmopathy (dated by TCRdb to about 2019). As for the study more broadly: Peripheral blood was collected at initial diagnosis, before any treatment. To identify distinguishing TCR V-J signatures, a discovery cohort of 90 to 100 patients was used, comprising 43 with Graves' ophthalmopathy and around 57 with stable Graves' hyperthyroidism. Prospective prediction of ophthalmopathy was tested in an independent validation cohort of 18 hyperthyroidism patients and 15 to 17 patients who later progressed to ophthalmopathy. Thyroid tissue and blood T-cell repertoires from several Graves' hyperthyroidism patients were also compared in the study. The roughly 99 discovery patients were divided at random into training and test sets in a 7:3 ratio. After sampling, hyperthyroidism patients received methimazole starting at 30 mg daily, and ophthalmopathy patients received high-dose intravenous methylprednisolone. The paper describes TCR Vbeta CDR3 sequencing of around 140 peripheral blood samples, made up of 43 ophthalmopathy patients, 70 to 80 hyperthyroidism patients and 17 progressor patients. Overall results and qualifications from the work: In validation, the model predicted progression to ophthalmopathy with approximately 70% sensitivity and around 72% specificity, a median of about 6 months before onset. No statistical method was used to set the sample size in advance, and investigators knew the group allocation. A model built on a 13 V-J signature distinguished ophthalmopathy from stable hyperthyroidism, reaching about 89% sensitivity and around 81% specificity in cross-validation and 80%/75% in testing. Most expanded thyroid clonotypes (frequency above 0.001) were also detected in blood, a finding suggesting that blood repertoires may reflect thyroid immune responses.

Ophthalmopathy patients had moderately to severely active disease, Clinical Activity Score of at least 3, NOSPECS grade of at least 4, and duration under 3 months. Exclusion was applied to patients with uncontrolled infections, other autoimmune diseases, pregnancy or lactation. Diagnoses relied on clinical symptoms, serum thyroxine and TRAb, thyroid ultrasound and orbital computed tomography. Ficoll-Paque density gradient centrifugation was used to isolate PBMCs from around 10 ml of fresh peripheral blood. Total RNA was extracted with Trizol reagent, and quality was checked on an Agilent 2100 Bioanalyzer. The CDR3, cysteine through phenylalanine, is 12 amino acids long. Only the CDR3 part of the read is kept: 36 bases, read in frame from the first base. The germline V gene specifies SGHTA as CDR1 and FQGTGA as CDR2. Amplification of TCR beta CDR3 regions was carried out from RNA transcripts. A first-round RT-PCR of the TCR CDR3 used the HTBI primer set with the Qiagen OneStep RT-PCR kit. Libraries were constructed in a second round of multiplex PCR, after which size selection and purification were carried out. The libraries were sequenced on an Illumina HiSeq2000 using paired-end 100 bp reads. The original pipeline was this. SOAPnuke was used to process the raw data, removing reads that contained adapters or uncalled bases, had a mean Phred below 15, or lacked an exact match to the constant primer or identifier. High-quality paired reads were merged with COPE v1.2.5, and unique nucleotide sequences were defined as clonotypes. MiTCR v1.1 was used to align clonotypes to the IMGT TRBV, TRBD and TRBJ reference segments. Analysis was restricted to V-J combinations with a frequency above 0.0001, which covered 99.2% of repertoires. The TCS score was defined as the ratio of F50 (clonal expansion) to E x V (chaos), calculated using BLOSUM62-based TCRdist between CDR3 peptides within each V-J. Welch's t-statistics and random forest reduced several hundred V-J features to 13, which were used in a naive Bayes classifier (R e1071). The public reads were reprocessed in TCRdb via fastp at Q25 and MiXCR, keeping in-frame beta chains. When rows share a CDR3 protein, they turn into one entry using the most common DNA and genes. The V and J calls were determined by TCRdb, not by the authors. This sample lists hundreds of thousands of distinct CDR3 sequences; 14% to 15% were detected once. The ten largest clones take up about 13% of the sample.

This clonotype appeared once. Its specific antigen is unknown. Given a much more abundant clone one base away, this may be a read error. This sequence was found in a man aged 18 to 30 with Graves' ophthalmopathy. The chain uses TRBV7-3 and TRBJ2-5; the D segment could be TRBD1, given 6 matching bases. Source material: blood. The DNA reads TGTGCCAGCAGCCAAAGGGGGACCATCCAGTGCTTC. The resulting protein is CASSQRGTIQCF.